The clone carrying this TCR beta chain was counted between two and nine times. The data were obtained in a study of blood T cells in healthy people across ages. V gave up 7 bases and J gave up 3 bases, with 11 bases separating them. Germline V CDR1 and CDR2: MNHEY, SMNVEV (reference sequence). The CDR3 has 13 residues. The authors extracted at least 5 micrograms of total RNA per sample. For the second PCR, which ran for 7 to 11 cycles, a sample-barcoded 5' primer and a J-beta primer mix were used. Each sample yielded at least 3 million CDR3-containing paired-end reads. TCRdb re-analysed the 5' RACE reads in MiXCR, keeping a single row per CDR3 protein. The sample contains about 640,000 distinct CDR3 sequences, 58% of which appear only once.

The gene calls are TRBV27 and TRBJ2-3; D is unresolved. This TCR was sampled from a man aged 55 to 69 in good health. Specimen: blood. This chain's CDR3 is CASIGRLTDTQYF. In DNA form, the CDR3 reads TGTGCCAGCATCGGACGTCTTACAGATACGCAGTATTTT.